The rows below give T cell receptor beta chains drawn from one sample of a study of control samples from healthy donors and cancer patients. Sequencing was performed with immunoSEQ multiplex PCR; in TCRdb, only in-frame clones are kept and a portion is missing. The sample lists approximately 49,000 clones; over 85% were seen once. Sequencing was carried out using PBMCs. These receptors came from a man in his forties with colorectal cancer. The CDR3 runs from the conserved cysteine through the conserved F or W. The order of the fields is CDR3 length, V gene, clone size, J gene, CDR3 protein. A clone size is listed for some rows: how often the clone was seen (once, few, many), or a class if it is expanded.

>18|TRBV7-9|NA|TRBJ2-7
CASSFGGLAGPRSYEQYF
>14|TRBV30|NA|TRBJ2-3
CATLAGGPRDTQYF
>15|TRBV18|NA|TRBJ1-3
CASSPPGIAGNTIYF
>13|TRBV19|NA|TRBJ1-1
CACGGGRNTEAFF
>16|TRBV7-8|NA|TRBJ1-5
CASSHGVYAGNQPQHF
>15|TRBV28|NA|TRBJ1-1
CTSSFSSTWWSEAFF
>14|TRBV27|NA|TRBJ1-1
CASSSVDLRTEAFF
>14|TRBV5-4|NA|TRBJ1-1
CASRQGGGRIEAFF
>17|TRBV4-2|NA|TRBJ2-2
CASSQVEQGAWTGELFF
>15|TRBV7-2|NA|TRBJ1-1
CASSLVVAGNTEAFF
>14|TRBV5-1|NA|TRBJ1-1
CASSLQGAGTEAFF
>13|TRBV11-2|NA|TRBJ1-5
CASSLAPGQPQHF
>14|TRBV5-1|NA|TRBJ2-7
CASSLDRGMGEQYF
>17|TRBV4-3|NA|TRBJ2-1
CASSRHQRQGPYNEQFF
>15|TRBV5-1|NA|TRBJ2-3
CASSLGAGFTDTQYF
>15|TRBV24-1|few|TRBJ1-6
CATSWEGGYNSPLHF
>11|TRBV27|NA|TRBJ2-7
CASSSMNEQYF
>17|TRBV3-1/TRBV3-2|NA|TRBJ1-5
CASSLGDRKRGNQPQHF